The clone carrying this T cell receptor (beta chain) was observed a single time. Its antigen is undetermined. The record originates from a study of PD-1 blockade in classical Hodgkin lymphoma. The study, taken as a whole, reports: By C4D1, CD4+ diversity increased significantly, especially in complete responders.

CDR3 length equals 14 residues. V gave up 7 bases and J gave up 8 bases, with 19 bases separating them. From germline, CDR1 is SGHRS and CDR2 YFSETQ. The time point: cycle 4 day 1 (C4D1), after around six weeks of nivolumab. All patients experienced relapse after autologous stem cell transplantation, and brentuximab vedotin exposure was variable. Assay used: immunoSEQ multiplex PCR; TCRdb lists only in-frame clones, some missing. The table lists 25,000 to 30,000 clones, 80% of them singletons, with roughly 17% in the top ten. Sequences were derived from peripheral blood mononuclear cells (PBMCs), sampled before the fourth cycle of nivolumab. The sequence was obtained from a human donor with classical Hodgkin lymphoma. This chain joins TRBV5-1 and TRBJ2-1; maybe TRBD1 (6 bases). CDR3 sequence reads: CASLGVGGADEQFF. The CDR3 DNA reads TGCGCCAGCTTGGGGGTTGGGGGCGCGGATGAGCAGTTCTTC.